This TCR beta chain was found in a study of Ad26.COV2.S vaccination and SARS-CoV-2 variants. CDR3 size: 14 residues. Per the germline V gene, CDR1 is ENHRY and CDR2 is SYGVKD. The V and J ends lost 0 bases and 0 bases respectively, with 5 bases between them. This sample's treatment: about 20 received Ad26.COV2.S at low or high dose, single or two shots; about 5 received placebo; per-sample allocation not given. On day 63 after the first injection, vaccine and placebo recipients gave samples. Boston supplied an adult donor aged 18-55 years. The method was immunoSEQ multiplex PCR; TCRdb's version includes in-frame clones alone and lacks a portion of them. Altogether about 400,000 clones are present, roughly 90% being singletons, with the ten largest covering about 3.5%.

The clonotype was recovered from a person between 18 and 65 years old who received the Ad26.COV2.S COVID-19 vaccine or a placebo. This chain links TRBV10-3 with TRBJ1-1; no definite D call. Sequenced material: peripheral blood, taken in a trial of Ad26.COV2.S vaccine versus placebo. The CDR3 nucleotides are TGTGCCATCAGTGAGTCGATAGTGAACACTGAAGCTTTCTTT. This gives the protein CAISESIVNTEAFF.